The clone carrying this T cell receptor (beta chain) was recorded a few times. Its specificity is not known. The data stem from a study of blood T cells in healthy people across ages. The overall study: When template switching was applied, about one barcoded beta molecule was captured per two T cells.

Losses at the gene ends were 5 bases for V and 7 bases for J; bases not matched to a gene: 13. CDR3 size: 16 residues. From germline, CDR1 is MDHEN and CDR2 SYDVKM. Primed by a sample-barcoded 5' primer and a J-beta primer mix, a second PCR proceeded for roughly 7 to 11 cycles. TCRdb independently ran MiXCR on the 5' RACE reads; one entry per CDR3 protein. Among 780,000 or so distinct CDR3 sequences, around three fifths were seen once, and the ten largest hold about 26%. Study conclusions and caveats: Total diversity from one million sequenced T cells was likely underestimated.

This rearrangement joins TRBV28 to TRBJ2-5; 10 positions match TRBD2. The source material was blood. The sequence derives from a middle-aged man in good health. The CDR3 sequence: CASSLRGAGGPGTQYF. CDR3 sequence (DNA): TGTGCCAGCAGTCTCCGGGGAGCGGGAGGGCCCGGGACCCAGTACTTC.